Below are 18 T cell receptor beta chains sequenced from a single sample in a study of T-cell reconstitution after alpha-beta-depleted transplantation in children. TCRbeta library construction was performed incorporating unique molecular identifiers. TCRdb used MiXCR to reprocess the PCR reads, holding one entry per CDR3 protein. This repertoire shows about 48,000 distinct CDR3 sequences, around 5.9% found once; its top ten account for 30% to 35%. This sample comprised PBMCs, mostly from graft donor cells, obtained 60 days after TCRalphabeta/CD19-depleted stem cell transplant. Source of these receptors: a female patient under 10 years old who had a stem cell transplant for aplastic anemia, so the T cells may come from the graft donor.

This clonotype has more than one count but fewer than ten. The V and J genes are TRBV5-5 and TRBJ2-3; 14 bases are shared with TRBD2. Germline CDR1 is SGHKS and CDR2 is YYEKEE (reference sequence). The CDR3 spans 18 residues. Trimming took 2 bases from V and 5 from J; bases not matched to a gene: 10. The CDR3 DNA is TGTGCCAGCAGCTTAGGGGGACTAGCGGGGGCCGGGAGAGATACGCAGTATTTT. This sequence encodes CASSLGGLAGAGRDTQYF.

This clonotype was seen only a few times. The chain uses TRBV9 and TRBJ1-3, with a tentative D call TRBD1 (5 bases). V shed 0 bases and J shed 0 bases, with 10 bases lying between them. This CDR3 spans 16 amino acids. CDR1 and CDR2 from the germline V gene are SGDLS and YYNGEE. CDR3 region: CASSVGGRTSGNTIYF. The DNA of the CDR3 is TGTGCCAGCAGCGTAGGGGGACGGACCTCTGGAAACACCATATATTTT.

The sample holds many counts of this clonotype. This chain uses TRBV7-9 with TRBJ1-2; 8 bases map to TRBD1. From germline, CDR1 is SEHNR and CDR2 FQNEAQ (reference sequence). After removal of 5 bases from V and 0 bases from J, the junction contained 5 bases not matched to a gene. This CDR3 comprises 15 residues. CDR3 coding DNA: TGTGCCAGCAGCCACCGGACAGGGCCTAACTATGGCTACACCTTC. It codes for CASSHRTGPNYGYTF. The full variable domain, rest sourced from reference TRBV7-9 and TRBJ1-2, is DTGVSQNPRHKITKRGQNVTFRCDPISEHNRLYWYRQTLGQGPEFLTYFQNEAQLEKSRLLSDRFSAERPKGSFSTLEIQRTEQGDSAMYLCASSHRTGPNYGYTFGSGTRLTVV.

The sample holds many counts of this clonotype. The genes are TRBV2 and TRBJ1-1; 8 bases agree with TRBD1. With 5 bases clipped from V and 0 bases from J, the junction kept 5 bases outside the gene matches. The CDR3 contains 15 residues. Germline lookup yields CDR1 SNHLY and CDR2 FYNNEI. CDR3 protein: CASSRQGHVNTEAFF. CDR3 DNA: TGTGCCAGCAGTCGACAGGGGCACGTGAACACTGAAGCTTTCTTT.

The chain recombines TRBV3-1 with TRBJ2-3, with 9 bases matching TRBD2. The CDR3 contains 17 residues. V shed 0 bases, J shed 6 bases, and the junction held 10 bases outside the gene matches. From germline, CDR1 is LGHDT and CDR2 YNNKEL (reference sequence). For the CDR3, the DNA is TGTGCCAGCAGCCAAGATCGGGTAGCGGGAGTTTGGGATACGCAGTATTTT. Its translation: CASSQDRVAGVWDTQYF.

The sample holds many counts of this clonotype. The J gene is TRBJ2-5, the V gene TRBV20-1, with D possibly matching TRBD2 (6 bases). The V gene lost 3 bases and the J gene lost 5 bases, with 13 bases spanning the gap. Germline V CDR1 and CDR2: DFQATT, SNEGSKA (reference sequence). The CDR3 runs to 13 residues. As DNA, the CDR3 is TGCAGTGCTAGTTCGGGGGATCGGGAGACCCAGTACTTC. It yields the protein CSASSGDRETQYF.

This clonotype was seen at least ten times. The J gene is TRBJ2-5, the V gene TRBV3-1, with a tentative D call TRBD1 (5 bases). V lost 4 bases, J lost 4 bases, and 13 bases lay in between. This CDR3 is built from 14 residues. The V gene's germline CDR1 is LGHDT and CDR2 YNNKEL (reference sequence). CDR3 nucleotide sequence: TGTGCCAGCAGCCTCCATGGGGCAGGAGAGACCCAGTACTTC. Protein product: CASSLHGAGETQYF.

This clonotype was seen ten or more times. The J gene is TRBJ2-2, the V gene TRBV6-5; D perhaps matches TRBD2 (6 bases). V dropped 2 bases and J dropped 6 bases, with 16 bases sitting between them. The length of the CDR3 is 16 residues. Germline V gives CDR1 MNHEY, CDR2 SVGAGI. The CDR3 DNA reads as TGTGCCAGCAGTTACGCCTCCGGGACTCGATCCGGGGAGCTGTTTTTT. As protein: CASSYASGTRSGELFF.

The rearrangement joins TRBV3-1 to TRBJ2-2; no firm D call. The CDR3 loop spans 14 amino acids. Per the germline V gene, CDR1 is LGHDT and CDR2 is YNNKEL (reference sequence). The V and J ends lost 4 bases and 8 bases respectively, with 14 bases between them. CDR3 DNA: TGTGCCAGCAGCCGTCAGAGTGGAGTTGGGGAGCTGTTTTTT. Amino acids: CASSRQSGVGELFF.

The rearrangement uses TRBV7-8 and TRBJ1-1, with TRBD1 matching 7 bases. Germline CDR1 and CDR2: SGHVS and FQNEAQ. The CDR3 has 16 residues. With V trimmed by 1 base and J by 4 bases, 9 bases remained unmatched. DNA of the CDR3: TGTGCCAGCAGCTTAGGTTGGACAGGAGGGGCCACTGAAGCTTTCTTT. Translation: CASSLGWTGGATEAFF.

This clonotype has ten or more counts. The chain carries TRBV21-1 and TRBJ2-3; TRBD2, the table's D call, was not compared with the DNA. TRBV21-1 is shown as a pseudogene. The CDR3 is 16 amino acids. CDR3 sequence reads: CASSRLAEDSTDTQYF. In DNA form, the CDR3 reads TGTGCCAGCAGCAGGTTAGCGGAGGATTCCACAGATACGCAGTATTTT.

This clonotype has ten or more counts. The chain carries TRBV20-1 and TRBJ2-3; 10 bases are a match to TRBD2. Losses at the gene ends were 5 bases for V and 2 bases for J; bases not matched to a gene: 7. This CDR3 has 15 residues. Germline CDR1 DFQATT, CDR2 SNEGSKA (reference sequence). This CDR3 is CSAPSSGRLTDTQYF. The CDR3 coding sequence is TGCAGTGCTCCTTCTAGCGGGAGACTCACAGATACGCAGTATTTT.

In its sample, this clonotype was seen many times. The rearrangement joins TRBV3-1 to TRBJ2-3; the D is unclear. Germline lookup yields CDR1 LGHDT and CDR2 YNNKEL (reference sequence). V lost 3 bases to trimming and J lost 6 bases, with 4 bases between them. This CDR3 has 11 amino acids. DNA of the CDR3: TGTGCCAGCAGCCAGTTTGATACGCAGTATTTT. This sequence encodes CASSQFDTQYF.

This clonotype came up many times. The chain recombines TRBV7-9 with TRBJ1-6; D perhaps matches TRBD1 (5 bases). CDR3 size: 15 residues. Germline V gene data show CDR1 as SEHNR and CDR2 as FQNEAQ (reference sequence). V lost 1 base, J lost 3 bases, and 7 bases lay in between. This CDR3 reads CASSLGGVYNSPLHF. The DNA for the CDR3 is TGTGCCAGCAGCTTAGGAGGGGTCTATAATTCACCCCTCCACTTT.

This clonotype was observed a handful of times. Here the CDR3 reads CASSLGGRMNTEAFF. In DNA, the CDR3 is TGCGCCAGCAGCTTGGGGGGACGAATGAACACTGAAGCTTTCTTT. The chain employs TRBV5-1 and TRBJ1-1, with a weak D call TRBD1 (5 bases). CDR3 size: 15 residues. The germline gives CDR1 SGHRS, CDR2 YFSETQ. V dropped 0 bases and J dropped 0 bases, with 9 bases sitting between them.

This clonotype was found many times. The chain recombines TRBV7-8 with TRBJ2-7, with a weak D call TRBD1 (6 bases). V was clipped by 5 bases and J by 2 bases, with 16 bases between them. The CDR3 length is 15 residues. Germline loops: CDR1 SGHVS, CDR2 FQNEAQ. DNA of the CDR3: TGTGCCAGCAGCGAACAGGGTGTGATCCCCTACGAGCAGTACTTC. Protein: CASSEQGVIPYEQYF. The full variable domain, in which reference TRBV7-8 and TRBJ2-7 provide the parts outside the CDR3, is GAGVSQSPRYKVAKRGQDVALRCDPISGHVSLFWYQQALGQGPEFLTYFQNEAQLDKSGLPSDRFFAERPEGSVSTLKIQRTQQEDSAVYLCASSEQGVIPYEQYFGPGTRLTVT.

This clonotype was seen just once. The rearrangement joins TRBV27 to TRBJ2-7, with a tentative D call TRBD2 (6 bases). The CDR3 contains 14 residues. V lost 5 bases to trimming and J lost 3 bases, with 14 bases between them. Germline V gene sequence: CDR1 MNHEY, CDR2 SMNVEV (reference sequence). CDR3: CASSASGLLYEQYF. The CDR3 DNA reads as TGTGCCAGCAGTGCCTCGGGACTCCTCTACGAGCAGTACTTC.

This clonotype occurred a few times. The rearrangement joins TRBV4-2 to TRBJ2-7; 7 bases fit TRBD2. Germline CDR1 and CDR2: LGHNA and YNFKEQ. The CDR3 extends over 17 amino acids. V lost 5 bases, J lost 2 bases, and 15 bases stayed unmatched. CDR3 sequence: CASSKGVGLAVAYEQYF. The CDR3, as DNA: TGTGCCAGCAGCAAAGGGGTGGGTCTAGCGGTCGCCTACGAGCAGTACTTC.